This T cell receptor beta chain was sequenced for a study of blood T cell repertoires in COVID-19 (dated by TCRdb to between 2020 and 2021). For the wider study: Collaborator samples came from the United States, Italy and Spain and covered acute and convalescent phases of COVID-19. The prospective study material was composed of cDNA or gDNA derived from T cells, B-cell-depleted T cells, or PBMCs. Deeply sampled blood TCRbeta repertoires from subjects exposed to, actively infected with, or recovered from COVID-19 were included in the dataset. The repertoires were released in a freely available public database intended as a resource for research on the immune response to SARS-CoV-2. The samples were drawn from two sources: the first 160 participants of the ongoing ImmuneRACE study, and about 1,300 subjects contributed by 6 global collaborators. The sample metadata nearly always contained a de-identified subject ID, COVID-19 status, age in years and sex. Where available, HLA class I and class II types were taken from metadata supplied by the sample provider and were not determined by assay-based typing. What the study reported, not specific to this receptor: The quantity of clinical and demographic metadata differed by source and by participant and was supplied without curation.

Enrolling through a virtual design, the prospective study's participants ranged in age from about 18 to 89 years and lived across roughly 23 United States geographic areas. In the prospective study, participants were assigned to cohorts based on the clinical history participants reported in a screening survey and a study questionnaire. In the prospective study, mobile phlebotomists collected whole blood, serum and a nasopharyngeal or oropharyngeal swab from each participant. Participants in the prospective study had the option to provide additional blood draws and questionnaires over a roughly 2-month period. Prospective study blood samples were shipped either frozen or at room temperature before DNA extraction. Clipping removes 4 bases from V and 1 base from J, with 4 as the unmatched junction base count. The germline V gene supplies CDR1 SGDLS and CDR2 YYNGEE. The CDR3 spans 15 residues, from the cysteine through the phenylalanine. Only CDR3 DNA remains: 45 bases, in frame from the first base.

TCRbeta CDR3 regions were amplified from genomic DNA by means of the immunoSEQ Assay, a bias-controlled multiplex PCR. In the source study's methods: The number of nucleated cells in each sample was estimated by amplification of reference gene primers within the assay. Sequence reads were collapsed and filtered to measure the absolute abundance of every unique TCRbeta CDR3 rearrangement. For each sample, productive Simpson clonality was calculated as the square root of Simpson's diversity index across productive rearrangements. TCRdb re-hosts the immuneACCESS table, in-frame sequences only. Its copies lack some clones; in the studies checked, an unresolved V gene accounts for under half of them, and the cause for the rest is not known. V, J and clone size were drawn from that table, and D and trimming were deduced from the DNA. The sample contains roughly 200,000 clones, 89% of them found a single time. Together, the top ten hold 2% to 2.5% of the sample.

As for this clone: What this receptor recognizes is not known. No much larger clone exists at a distance of one base, and base qualities are not known.

Recombination linked TRBV9 to TRBJ2-3, with TRBD2 matching 9 junction bases. The origin of this receptor is a middle-aged woman with acute COVID-19. The sample taken for sequencing was PBMCs or T cells enriched from blood (not recorded which). The bases are TGTGCCAGCAGCCCCGAGCGGGGGGGCACAGATACGCAGTATTTT. Its amino acids are CASSPERGGTDTQYF.